These T cell receptor beta chains were read from a single sample in a study of shared clonotypes between healthy human individuals. Sequenced by immunoSEQ multiplex PCR; TCRdb stores in-frame clones only, minus some. The data show 2,500,000 or so clones, about nine tenths seen once. Sequencing used naive CD4+ T cells from PBMCs. These receptors all come from a man aged 18 to 35 in good health. Some clones in this sample may be carry-over from other donors' samples. Each CDR3 is given with its conserved first and last residue. The D gene is left open where the match is weak. Part of the rows lack a size; the others show once, few, many or a class for expanded clones.

D: TRBD2; V: TRBV7-3; J: TRBJ2-1; size: once; CDR3: CASSPGREGPYNEQFF; DNA: TGTGCCAGCAGCCCGGGTCGGGAGGGCCCCTACAATGAGCAGTTCTTC
D: NA; V: TRBV7-2; J: TRBJ1-3; size: NA; CDR3: CASSYQGGNTIYF; DNA: TGTGCCAGCAGCTACCAGGGTGGAAACACCATATATTTT
D: NA; V: TRBV6-1; J: TRBJ2-7; size: NA; CDR3: CASSDRLPSAVYEQYF; DNA: TGTGCCAGCAGTGATAGACTCCCCAGTGCGGTCTACGAGCAGTACTTC
D: NA; V: TRBV30; J: TRBJ1-2; size: once; CDR3: CAWRAGLLYGYTF; DNA: TGTGCCTGGAGAGCGGGACTCCTCTATGGCTACACCTTC
D: TRBD2; V: TRBV5-6; J: TRBJ2-7; size: NA; CDR3: CASSLVRGAAYEQYF; DNA: TGTGCCAGCAGCTTGGTGCGGGGGGCCGCCTACGAGCAGTACTTC
D: NA; V: TRBV28; J: TRBJ1-2; size: NA; CDR3: CASTLYRAGGYTF; DNA: TGTGCCAGCACCCTATACAGGGCTGGAGGCTACACCTTC
D: NA; V: TRBV16; J: TRBJ1-1; size: NA; CDR3: CASSQPGGGTEAFF; DNA: TGTGCCAGCAGCCAACCTGGAGGCGGCACTGAAGCTTTCTTT
D: TRBD1; V: TRBV6-4; J: TRBJ2-1; size: NA; CDR3: CASSVTRGPGNEQFF; DNA: TGTGCCAGCAGTGTTACTAGGGGGCCGGGGAATGAGCAGTTCTTC
D: NA; V: TRBV2; J: TRBJ2-1; size: NA; CDR3: CASSVSRYEQFF; DNA: TGTGCCAGCAGTGTTTCGCGTTATGAGCAGTTCTTC
D: NA; V: TRBV1; J: TRBJ2-3; size: NA; CDR3: CTSSPKRIPPSTDTQYF; DNA: TGCACCAGCAGCCCGAAGCGTATTCCACCTAGCACAGATACGCAGTATTTT
D: TRBD1; V: TRBV28; J: TRBJ1-2; size: NA; CDR3: CASSLDPQGLANYGYTF; DNA: TGTGCCAGCAGTTTAGACCCACAGGGGCTAGCTAACTATGGCTACACCTTC
D: NA; V: TRBV6-5; J: TRBJ2-1; size: NA; CDR3: CKVGGSTEQFF; DNA: TGTAAGGTTGGGGGATCGACTGAGCAGTTCTTC
D: TRBD1; V: TRBV6-1; J: TRBJ2-5; size: NA; CDR3: CASSLNMDRQETQYF; DNA: TGTGCCAGCAGCCTAAATATGGACAGGCAAGAGACCCAGTACTTC
D: NA; V: TRBV5-6; J: TRBJ1-2; size: NA; CDR3: CASSLPGVYGYTF; DNA: TGTGCCAGCAGCTTGCCGGGTGTCTATGGCTACACCTTC
D: NA; V: TRBV6-1; J: TRBJ1-1; size: NA; CDR3: CASILGGQNTEAFF; DNA: TGTGCCAGCATTTTAGGGGGGCAGAACACTGAAGCTTTCTTT
D: TRBD1; V: TRBV2; J: TRBJ1-5; size: NA; CDR3: CASSGQGRSNQPQHF; DNA: TGTGCCAGCAGCGGACAGGGCCGGAGCAATCAGCCCCAGCATTTT
D: NA; V: TRBV14; J: TRBJ1-1; size: NA; CDR3: CASSQVTGNTEAFF; DNA: TGTGCCAGCAGCCAGGTCACGGGGAACACTGAAGCTTTCTTT
D: NA; V: TRBV11-2; J: TRBJ2-2; size: NA; CDR3: CASIPGVAGNTGELFF; DNA: TGTGCCAGCATCCCGGGGGTTGCGGGAAACACCGGGGAGCTGTTTTTT
D: NA; V: TRBV30; J: TRBJ1-3; size: NA; CDR3: CAWAQSSGNTIYF; DNA: TGTGCCTGGGCTCAGAGCTCTGGAAACACCATATATTTT
D: TRBD1; V: TRBV27; J: TRBJ1-2; size: few; CDR3: CASSSLGQGNYGYTF; DNA: TGTGCCAGCAGTTCCCTCGGACAGGGTAACTATGGCTACACCTTC
D: NA; V: TRBV18; J: TRBJ2-1; size: NA; CDR3: CASPSRASDNEQFF; DNA: TGTGCCAGCCCATCACGAGCTAGCGACAATGAGCAGTTCTTC
D: NA; V: TRBV30; J: TRBJ1-4; size: NA; CDR3: CAWNRGDSEKLFF; DNA: TGTGCCTGGAACCGGGGGGATAGCGAAAAACTGTTTTTT
D: NA; V: TRBV7-6; J: TRBJ1-5; size: NA; CDR3: CASSLGASHSNQPQHF; DNA: TGTGCCAGCAGCTTAGGGGCCAGCCATAGCAATCAGCCCCAGCATTTT
D: NA; V: TRBV6-1; J: TRBJ2-7; size: NA; CDR3: CASSEVGISYEQYF; DNA: TGTGCCAGCAGTGAGGTGGGCATCTCCTACGAGCAGTACTTC
D: TRBD2; V: TRBV11-2; J: TRBJ2-3; size: NA; CDR3: CASSLDRSSGTDTQYF; DNA: TGTGCCAGCAGCTTAGATCGGAGTAGCGGGACGGATACGCAGTATTTT
D: TRBD1; V: TRBV6-5; J: TRBJ1-1; size: few; CDR3: CASSLRTGNTEAFF; DNA: TGTGCCAGCAGTCTTAGGACAGGGAACACTGAAGCTTTCTTT
D: NA; V: TRBV28; J: TRBJ1-1; size: NA; CDR3: CASSLEDSPEAFF; DNA: TGTGCCAGCAGTTTAGAGGACAGTCCTGAAGCTTTCTTT
D: NA; V: TRBV29-1; J: TRBJ1-1; size: NA; CDR3: CSVSQGERAEAFF; DNA: TGCAGCGTCTCTCAGGGAGAGAGGGCTGAAGCTTTCTTT
D: NA; V: TRBV18; J: TRBJ2-7; size: NA; CDR3: CASSLARVWGYEQYF; DNA: TGTGCCAGCTCACTGGCTCGGGTGTGGGGCTACGAGCAGTACTTC
D: TRBD1; V: TRBV19; J: TRBJ1-4; size: NA; CDR3: CASSMLGTGKNEKLFF; DNA: TGTGCCAGTAGTATGCTCGGGACAGGGAAGAATGAAAAACTGTTTTTT
D: TRBD2; V: TRBV9; J: TRBJ2-2; size: NA; CDR3: CASSVGLAGVITGELFF; DNA: TGTGCCAGCAGCGTAGGTTTGGCGGGAGTTATCACCGGGGAGCTGTTTTTT
D: TRBD1; V: TRBV10-3; J: TRBJ2-6; size: NA; CDR3: CAISPQGAGANVLTF; DNA: TGTGCCATCTCCCCACAGGGGGCTGGGGCCAACGTCCTGACTTTC
D: NA; V: TRBV4-2; J: TRBJ1-2; size: NA; CDR3: CASSQGPTAGDGYTF; DNA: TGTGCCAGCAGCCAAGGCCCGACAGCCGGTGATGGCTACACCTTC
D: TRBD2; V: TRBV7-2; J: TRBJ2-1; size: NA; CDR3: CASSTRTSGFNNEQFF; DNA: TGTGCCAGCAGCACCAGGACTAGCGGTTTTAACAATGAGCAGTTCTTC
D: NA; V: TRBV4-3; J: TRBJ2-7; size: NA; CDR3: CASSRTSGTHYEQYF; DNA: TGCGCCAGCAGCCGGACGTCAGGGACTCACTACGAGCAGTACTTC
D: NA; V: TRBV9; J: TRBJ2-5; size: NA; CDR3: CASSTLGGHVETQYF; DNA: TGTGCCAGCAGCACCCTAGGGGGGCACGTGGAGACCCAGTACTTC
D: TRBD1; V: TRBV19; J: TRBJ1-5; size: NA; CDR3: CASSIAGGVNQPQHF; DNA: TGTGCCAGTAGTATAGCAGGGGGCGTGAATCAGCCCCAGCATTTT
D: NA; V: TRBV7-3; J: TRBJ2-1; size: NA; CDR3: CASSSDPNNEQFF; DNA: TGTGCCAGCAGCTCCGACCCAAACAATGAGCAGTTCTTC
D: NA; V: TRBV29-1; J: TRBJ1-5; size: NA; CDR3: CSAIEGFGQPQHF; DNA: TGCAGCGCCATCGAGGGTTTCGGACAGCCCCAGCATTTT
D: NA; V: TRBV29-1; J: TRBJ1-2; size: NA; CDR3: CSAVDRGYGYTF; DNA: TGCAGCGCCGTTGACAGAGGTTATGGCTACACCTTC
D: NA; V: TRBV5-1; J: TRBJ2-5; size: NA; CDR3: CASSPSSKGASTEWRDQETQYF; DNA: TGCGCCAGCAGTCCCTCCAGTAAAGGGGCTAGCACCGAGTGGAGGGACCAAGAGACCCAGTACTTC
D: NA; V: TRBV18; J: TRBJ1-1; size: NA; CDR3: CASSFGGMNTEAFF; DNA: TGTGCCAGCTCATTTGGAGGGATGAACACTGAAGCTTTCTTT
D: NA; V: TRBV28; J: TRBJ2-5; size: NA; CDR3: CASSQRRSQETQYF; DNA: TGTGCCAGCAGTCAGAGGCGGAGCCAAGAGACCCAGTACTTC
D: TRBD1; V: TRBV7-9; J: TRBJ2-1; size: NA; CDR3: CASSSRTGGYNEQFF; DNA: TGTGCCAGCAGCTCTCGGACAGGGGGGTACAATGAGCAGTTCTTC
D: TRBD1; V: TRBV30; J: TRBJ2-7; size: NA; CDR3: CAWNLGQGENYEQYF; DNA: TGTGCCTGGAATCTCGGACAGGGGGAGAACTACGAGCAGTACTTC
D: NA; V: TRBV6-1; J: TRBJ1-2; size: NA; CDR3: CASSVGTFGNYGYTF; DNA: TGTGCCAGCAGTGTAGGGACATTCGGTAACTATGGCTACACCTTC
D: TRBD2; V: TRBV27; J: TRBJ2-2; size: NA; CDR3: CASSTSGRVTGELFF; DNA: TGTGCCAGCAGCACTAGCGGGAGAGTAACCGGGGAGCTGTTTTTT
D: TRBD1; V: TRBV7-9; J: TRBJ2-7; size: NA; CDR3: CASSAGQGEYEQYF; DNA: TGTGCCAGCAGCGCCGGACAGGGAGAATACGAGCAGTACTTC